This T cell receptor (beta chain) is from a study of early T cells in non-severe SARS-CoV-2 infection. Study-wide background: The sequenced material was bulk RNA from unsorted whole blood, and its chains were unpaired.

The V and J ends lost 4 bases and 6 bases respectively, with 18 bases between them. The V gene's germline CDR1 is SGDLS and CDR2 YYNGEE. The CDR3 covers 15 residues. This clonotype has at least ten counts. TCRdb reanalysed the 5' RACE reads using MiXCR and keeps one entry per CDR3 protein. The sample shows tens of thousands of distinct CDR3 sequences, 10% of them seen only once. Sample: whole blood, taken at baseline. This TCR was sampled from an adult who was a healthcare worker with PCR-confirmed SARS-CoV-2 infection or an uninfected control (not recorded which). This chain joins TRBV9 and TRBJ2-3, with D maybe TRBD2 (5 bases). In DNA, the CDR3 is TGTGCCAGCAGCAAACTAGGAACGGATCGGGATACGCAGTATTTT. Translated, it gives CASSKLGTDRDTQYF.